The 6 T cell receptor beta chains in this list originate from one sample, sequenced in a study of blood T cell repertoires in COVID-19. Profiled with immunoSEQ multiplex PCR; TCRdb holds only in-frame clones, not every one. The data hold more than 75,000 clones, with around 75% observed a single time. Sequencing was performed on peripheral blood. These receptors came from a woman of 80 years or more with active or convalescent COVID-19.

CDR3 loop: CASSQDRGTGVEKLFF. The CDR3 DNA reads TGCGCCAGCAGCCAAGATCGTGGGACAGGGGTTGAAAAACTGTTTTTT. This chain links TRBV4-1 with TRBJ1-4, with 10 bases lining up with TRBD1. V shed 0 bases, J shed 7 bases, and the junction held 5 bases outside the gene matches. Looked up from germline, CDR1 is MGHRA and CDR2 is YSYEKL. The CDR3 has 16 amino acids.

The J gene is TRBJ1-4, the V gene TRBV9; 7 nucleotides agree with TRBD1. V lost 4 bases, J lost 2 bases, and 14 bases stayed unmatched. The CDR3 spans 18 residues. The germline gives CDR1 SGDLS, CDR2 YYNGEE. This CDR3 reads CASSPRTGGRLTNEKLFF. The CDR3 DNA sequence: TGTGCCAGCAGCCCCCGGACAGGTGGGCGACTGACTAATGAAAAACTGTTTTTT.

This clone was counted between two and nine times. The gene calls are TRBV5-1 and TRBJ2-1; 12 bases are a match to TRBD2. The V gene end was trimmed by 0 bases and the J gene end by 7 bases; junction bases not matched to a gene: 2. CDR1 and CDR2 from the germline V gene are SGHRS and YFSETQ. This CDR3 spans 15 amino acids. CDR3 region: CASSLGGTSGNEQFF. DNA for the CDR3: TGCGCCAGCAGCTTGGGGGGGACTAGCGGGAATGAGCAGTTCTTC.

This chain connects TRBV11-2 to TRBJ2-7, with 7 bases that match TRBD1. The CDR3 is 14 amino acids. Unmatched junction bases numbered 11, after V lost 6 bases and J lost 6 bases. Germline V gene data show CDR1 as SGHAT and CDR2 as FQNNGV. This CDR3 reads CASSETGSELEQYF. CDR3 nucleotides: TGTGCCAGCAGTGAGACAGGGTCGGAACTCGAGCAGTACTTC.

The genes are TRBV3-1 (or the pseudogene TRBV3-2) and TRBJ1-2, with a weak D call TRBD1 (5 bases). Germline values: CDR1 LGHDT, CDR2 YNNKEL (reference sequence). Trimming pared 4 bases from V and 7 bases from J, leaving 13 bases between. CDR3 size: 13 residues. This CDR3 is CASSPYQGSGYTF. The DNA for the CDR3 is TGTGCCAGCAGCCCCTATCAGGGCAGTGGCTACACCTTC.

The chain has TRBV7-2 and TRBJ2-5; 12 positions match TRBD2. The CDR3 loop spans 16 amino acids. Germline values: CDR1 SGHTA, CDR2 FQGNSA. V was clipped by 5 bases and J by 5 bases; unmatched bases: 9. CDR3 in DNA: TGTGCCAGCAGCGTGACTAGCGGGGGCGGGTTTGAGACCCAGTACTTC. It specifies CASSVTSGGGFETQYF.